This T cell receptor beta chain was sequenced in a study of brain T cells in children with intractable seizures. As concerns this clone: Its cognate antigen is unknown.

Sequencing was limited to surgery cases with top T cell transcript signatures in brain tissue. Before surgery, patients took at least one anti-epileptic drug. The trim removed 5 bases at V and 1 base at J, leaving 10 bases unmatched. This CDR3 region has 17 residues. Germline V gene data show CDR1 as SGHTA and CDR2 as FQGTGA. Study findings and constraints: Pre- and post-surgery blood differed in depth, so pre-surgery absences may be undersampling.

Assay: immunoSEQ multiplex PCR; the TCRdb copy retains only in-frame clones and omits some. The sample contains tens of thousands of clones, around 93% of which appear only once. The chain links TRBV7-3 to TRBJ2-3; 9 bases align to TRBD1. The origin of this receptor is a boy in the first two years of life with tuberous sclerosis and intractable seizures. Sequencing used peripheral blood, obtained at surgery. The CDR3 nucleotides are TGTGCCAGCAGCCGATACGGACAGGGGAGGGGCACAGATACGCAGTATTTT. Translation: CASSRYGQGRGTDTQYF.